Included here is one TCR beta chain sequence, with context. The entry originates in a study of blood T cell repertoires in COVID-19. Study-level information: From the United States, Italy and Spain came samples of acute and convalescent COVID-19.

CDR3 length equals 18 residues. CDR1 LGHNA and CDR2 YNFKEQ come from the germline V gene. V was clipped by 0 bases and J by 3 bases, with 18 bases between them. Original processing methods: Amplification from reference gene primers served as the basis for estimated nucleated cell counts. Assay used: immunoSEQ multiplex PCR; TCRdb lists only in-frame clones, some missing. The V and J calls and clone size come from that table; D and trimming were worked out from the DNA. The sample records 350,000 to 400,000 clones, approximately 88% being singletons. Seattle patients were enrolled during active infection and followed longitudinally.

The receptor was derived from a woman in her thirties with COVID-19, enrolled during active disease. The rearrangement uses TRBV4-2 and TRBJ2-4, with D unresolved. Input material: peripheral blood. CDR3 DNA sequence: TGTGCCAGCAGCCAAGATCTCCACACTTACAGCTACAAAAACATTCAGTACTTC. It encodes CASSQDLHTYSYKNIQYF.